The TCR beta chain described here comes from a study of blood T cell repertoires in COVID-19. In the study overall: Recovered status in Cohort 3 required two negative PCRs, clearance, or symptom resolution. The United States, Italy and Spain provided the acute and convalescent COVID-19 samples.

This CDR3 comprises 19 residues. This clone was counted many times. As processed by the authors: Estimation of nucleated cell counts relied on the amplification of reference gene primers. Profiling relied on immunoSEQ multiplex PCR, and the TCRdb table lists in-frame clones only, not all of them. The V and J calls and clone size were taken over from that table, and D and trimming were inferred from the DNA. This table has about 170,000 clones, around 79% appearing once. Recruits, aged roughly 18 to 100 years, lived in 20 to 30 US areas. The chain uses TRBV21-1 and TRBJ2-7; the table's D call of TRBD2 was not tested on the DNA. TRBV21-1 is designated a pseudogene. What was sequenced was PBMCs or T cells enriched from blood (not recorded which). The receptor was derived from a woman in her 70s in a cohort exposed to, infected with or recovered from COVID-19 (not recorded which). Written as DNA, the CDR3 is TGTGCCAGCAGCAATTGTCCGGCTCTAGCGGGAGGCTCCGGGTACGAGCAGTACTTC. Translation: CASSNCPALAGGSGYEQYF.